Here is one T cell receptor (delta chain) with its context. This clone is considered large (0.1 to 1%). The antigen it recognizes is unknown. The record has no base qualities; no much larger clone is one base away. Pregnant women getting prenatal care were recruited in Kampala, Uganda, and their infants were enrolled; maternal HIV status had to be documented. Home visits to families took place weekly, and collection of infant clinical information, oral swabs and peripheral blood began at 6 weeks of age and was repeated every 4 months after that. After blood was collected in heparin tubes, PBMC were isolated using Ficoll-Paque density gradient centrifugation and then cryopreserved. The library relied on RT-PCR. To generate TCR cDNA, RNA from PBMC was reverse transcribed using SuperScript II together with primers specific for the gamma chain and the delta chain. cDNA was purified with AMPure XP beads, amplified, and indexed with Illumina adapters using the Nextera XT Index Kit. gammadelta TCR libraries were sequenced on an Illumina MiSeq with a V2 300-cycle kit. As for the original processing: Using MiXCR v2.1.12, CDR3 sequences were assembled, and reads were mapped onto D, J and V genes obtained from GenBank. VDJtools v1.2.1 was used to perform repertoire analyses of the CDR3 clonotypes. Clones were re-identified by TCRdb from the public reads with CATT, and rows with the same DNA were merged. None of the V and J calls come from the authors' own analysis; TCRdb made them. Present in this sample are around 730 delta-chain clones, over 35% of which were seen just once. The ten largest clones capture 17% of the sample.

This entry comes from a study of delta chains in infants with herpesvirus infections (dated by TCRdb to 2022 to 2025). Some background on the complete study: From birth, the study prospectively followed a Ugandan infant birth cohort to characterize gammadelta T cell responses to primary cytomegalovirus (CMV) infection. Belgian fetal and cord blood gammadelta TCR data that had been published previously were included solely for comparison and were not produced in this cohort. Blood samples from the infants were grouped into approximate ages of 1.5, 4, 8 and 12 months. gammadelta TCRs were sequenced from PBMC obtained from 15 to 20 CMV-infected infants (one congenitally infected) and seven to nine CMV-uninfected infants for whom sufficient sample was available. The study searched for a public fetal Vdelta1/Vgamma8 gammadelta TCR clonotype in infants who acquired CMV infection after birth. Broader findings and caveats from the paper: Public-clonotype frequency among Vdelta1 cells appeared to correlate inversely with age at infection and decayed rapidly, seemingly not persisting beyond two to three months. Of approximately 17 CMV-infected infants, 4 carried the public Vdelta1 clonotype: three infants infected postnatally before 120 days of age and the congenitally infected infant. The public clonotype was detected only at the first time point after infection and was not found in uninfected infants or in infants infected after 120 days. Presence of the public clonotype at levels below the detection limit might still occur in CMV-uninfected infants. The authors noted a small sample size and no race- or environment-matched controls, since nearly all Ugandans acquire CMV before adulthood.

V sheds 3 bases and J sheds 6 bases, leaving 14 bases between their ends. The germline V gene specifies TSWWSYY as CDR1 and QGS as CDR2. From the cysteine through the phenylalanine, the CDR3 covers 15 amino acids. This entry keeps only the CDR3 DNA: 45 bases, framed from base 1. The starting material was peripheral blood, obtained at time point 3 of longitudinal follow-up. This chain joins TRDV1 to TRDJ2; possibly the D gene is TRDD2, per 6 matching bases. This receptor was obtained from a human donor who was a Ugandan infant, either HIV-exposed or HIV-unexposed (not recorded which). The CDR3 protein sequence reads: CALGDVCPSAAQLFF. The DNA is as follows: TGTGCTCTTGGGGACGTCTGCCCTTCCGCAGCACAACTCTTCTTT.